This T cell receptor beta chain was identified in a study of vaccination effects on CD4 cells after COVID-19. About the study: Sampling occurred a median 72 days post second dose, range 14 to 241.

Sequencing followed a ViraFEST assay step that expanded antigen-specific CD4+ T cells with viral peptide pools. Subsequent to less than eleven days of culture, CD4+ T cells were isolated. Each participant was administered two doses of either the BNT162b2 or the mRNA-1273 vaccine. Vaccine recipients had no previous SARS-CoV-2 infection; their nucleocapsid antibodies were negative. Comment on this clone: What it recognizes is unknown.

Trimming stripped 2 bases from V and 7 bases from J, with 9 bases between. The length of the CDR3 is 13 residues. Assay used: immunoSEQ multiplex PCR; TCRdb lists only in-frame clones, some missing. The sample lists roughly 59,000 clones; 60% to 80% were seen once. The TCR was taken from a human donor who received a COVID-19 vaccine. Material: CD4+ T cells from PBMCs cultured with HCoV-OC43 spike peptides, obtained after COVID-19 vaccination. This sample's subset: HCoV-OC43 spike overlapping peptide pool stimulation. This chain uses TRBV12-3 or TRBV12-4 with TRBJ1-5; maybe TRBD1 (5 bases). CDR3 coding DNA: TGTGCCAGCAGTTTACAGGGTTGGCAGCCCCAGCATTTT. Translated: CASSLQGWQPQHF.